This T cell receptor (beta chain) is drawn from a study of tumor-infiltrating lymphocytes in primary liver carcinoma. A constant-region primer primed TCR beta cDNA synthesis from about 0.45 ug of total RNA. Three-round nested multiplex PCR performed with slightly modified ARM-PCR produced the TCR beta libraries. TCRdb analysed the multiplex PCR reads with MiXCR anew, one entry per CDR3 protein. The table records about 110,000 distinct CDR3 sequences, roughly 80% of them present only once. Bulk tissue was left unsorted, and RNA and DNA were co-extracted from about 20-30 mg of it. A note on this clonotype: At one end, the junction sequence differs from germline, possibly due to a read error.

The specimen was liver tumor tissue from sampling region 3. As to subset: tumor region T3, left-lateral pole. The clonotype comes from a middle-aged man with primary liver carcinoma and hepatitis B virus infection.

The chain's CDR3 is CASTLGCTGANVLTF. The CDR3, as DNA: TGTGCCAGCACCCTGGGATGTACTGGAGCCAACGTCCTGACTTTC. The chain recombines TRBV12-3 or TRBV12-4 with TRBJ2-6; the D is unclear. This CDR3 is 15 amino acids long.